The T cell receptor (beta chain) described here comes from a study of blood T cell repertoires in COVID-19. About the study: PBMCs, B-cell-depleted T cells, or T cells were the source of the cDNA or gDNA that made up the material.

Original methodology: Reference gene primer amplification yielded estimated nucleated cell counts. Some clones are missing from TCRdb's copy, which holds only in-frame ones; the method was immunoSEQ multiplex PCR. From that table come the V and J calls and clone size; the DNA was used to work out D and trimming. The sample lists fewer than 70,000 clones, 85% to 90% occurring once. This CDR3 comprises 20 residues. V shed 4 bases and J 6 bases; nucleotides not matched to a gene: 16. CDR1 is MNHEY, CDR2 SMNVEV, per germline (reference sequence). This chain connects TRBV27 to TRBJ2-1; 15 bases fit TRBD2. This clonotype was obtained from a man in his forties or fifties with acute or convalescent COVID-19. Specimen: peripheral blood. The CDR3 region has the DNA TGTGCCAGCAGTTCCCGACAGGGCTCAAAGGGACTAGCGGGAGGCAATGAGCAGTTCTTC. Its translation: CASSSRQGSKGLAGGNEQFF.